One and the same sample provided the 10 T cell receptor beta chains below, sequenced in a study of blood T cell repertoires in COVID-19. This table comes from immunoSEQ multiplex PCR, and its TCRdb copy is limited to in-frame clones, with some not included. The sample includes some 300,000 clones, roughly 86% of them seen just once. The specimen sequenced was peripheral blood. The receptor set was obtained from a man in his 70s with acute or convalescent COVID-19.

The gene calls are TRBV11-3 and TRBJ2-2, with D uncertain. The CDR3 runs to 13 residues. V dropped 4 bases and J dropped 1 base, with 4 bases sitting between them. Germline assignment: CDR1 SGHNT and CDR2 YENEEA. CDR3 nucleotides: TGTGCCAGCAGCTCCAAGAACACCGGGGAGCTGTTTTTT. As protein: CASSSKNTGELFF.

This clone was recorded a few times. The chain has TRBV11-3 and TRBJ2-7, with D possibly being TRBD2 (5 bases). Looked up from germline, CDR1 is SGHNT and CDR2 is YENEEA. Trimming removed 2 bases at V and 5 bases at J, with 13 bases between. The CDR3 spans 14 residues. For the CDR3, the DNA is TGTGCCAGCAGCTTAAATCCGGGGAACGACGAGCAGTACTTC. It is translated as CASSLNPGNDEQYF.

Comments on this clone: An end of the junction does not agree with germline; a read error may underlie this. The chain couples TRBV19 to TRBJ1-5; 10 nucleotides agree with TRBD1. The CDR3 has 12 residues. Looked up from germline, CDR1 is LNHDA and CDR2 is SQIVND (reference sequence). The CDR3 region is CASSPGTGVMDF. The CDR3 nucleotides are TGTGCCAGTAGTCCCGGGACAGGGGTCATGGATTTT.

The V gene is TRBV6-5, the J gene TRBJ2-1, with a weak D call TRBD1 (6 bases). CDR1 is MNHEY and CDR2 is SVGAGI in the germline V gene. V gave up 0 bases and J gave up 5 bases, with 11 bases separating them. This CDR3 has 15 amino acids. This CDR3 reads CASSYSWAGDNEQFF. The CDR3 DNA reads TGTGCCAGCAGTTACTCATGGGCAGGGGACAATGAGCAGTTCTTC.

The chain joins TRBV10-2 to TRBJ1-2, with 10 nucleotides matching TRBD1. This CDR3 has 14 amino acids. Germline CDR1 is WSHSY and CDR2 is SAAADI. After removal of 4 bases from V and 4 bases from J, the junction contained 3 bases not matched to a gene. This chain's CDR3 is CASSVGQGGYGYTF. The CDR3 DNA reads TGCGCCAGCAGTGTTGGACAGGGGGGCTATGGCTACACCTTC.

V is TRBV20-1 and J is TRBJ2-3; 7 bases are shared with TRBD2. Trimming at V came to 3 bases and at J to 4 bases, leaving 1 base not matched to a gene. CDR1 is DFQATT, CDR2 SNEGSKA, per germline (reference sequence). The CDR3 runs to 12 residues. The CDR3 DNA follows: TGCAGTGCTAGTACTAGCGCAGATACGCAGTATTTT. It is translated as CSASTSADTQYF.

V gene TRBV6-5 combines with J gene TRBJ1-5; D is unclear. The CDR3 loop spans 15 amino acids. Trimming took 0 bases from V and 2 from J, leaving 8 bases between them. CDR1 MNHEY and CDR2 SVGAGI come from the germline V gene. In DNA form, the CDR3 reads TGTGCCAGCAGTTACTCTAGGCGGGGCAATCAGCCCCAGCATTTT. Translated: CASSYSRRGNQPQHF.

The J gene is TRBJ1-2, the V gene TRBV5-1; 9 positions agree with TRBD1. This CDR3 is 13 amino acids long. V lost 4 bases to trimming and J lost 6 bases; unmatched junction nucleotides: 4. CDR1 SGHRS and CDR2 YFSETQ come from the germline V gene. The CDR3 DNA reads TGCGCCAGCAGCAGGGACAGGGTTGATGGCTACACCTTC. Protein sequence: CASSRDRVDGYTF. Complete variable domain (other parts from reference TRBV5-1 and TRBJ1-2): KAGVTQTPRYLIKTRGQQVTLSCSPISGHRSVSWYQQTPGQGLQFLFEYFSETQRNKGNFPGRFSGRQFSNSRSEMNVSTLELGDSALYLCASSRDRVDGYTFGSGTRLTVV.

The rearrangement uses TRBV30 and TRBJ1-5; 8 bases are shared with TRBD1. The V segment lost 5 bases and the J segment 4 bases; nucleotides outside the gene matches: 7. CDR1 GTSNPN and CDR2 SVGIG come from the germline V gene (reference sequence). The CDR3 length is 14 residues. The CDR3 loop is CAWETGDANQPQHF. In DNA form, the CDR3 reads TGTGCCTGGGAGACAGGGGATGCGAATCAGCCCCAGCATTTT.

The chain has TRBV27 and TRBJ1-2; 7 nucleotides align to TRBD1. Looked up from germline, CDR1 is MNHEY and CDR2 is SMNVEV (reference sequence). The J segment lost 5 bases and the V segment lost 1 base, leaving 10 bases of the junction unmatched. The CDR3 length is 16 residues. The CDR3 reads CASSLFGRGERYGYTF. The CDR3 DNA is TGTGCCAGCAGTTTATTTGGCAGGGGGGAACGTTATGGCTACACCTTC.